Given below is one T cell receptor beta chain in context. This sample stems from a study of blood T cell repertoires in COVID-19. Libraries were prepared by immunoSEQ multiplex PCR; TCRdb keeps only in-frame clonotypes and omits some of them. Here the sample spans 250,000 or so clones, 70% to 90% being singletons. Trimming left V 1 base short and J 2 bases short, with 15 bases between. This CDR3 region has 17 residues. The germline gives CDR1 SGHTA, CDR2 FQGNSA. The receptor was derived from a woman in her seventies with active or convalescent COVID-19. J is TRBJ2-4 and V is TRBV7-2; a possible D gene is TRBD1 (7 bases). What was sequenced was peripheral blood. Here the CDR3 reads CASSLVEAGGTKNIQYF. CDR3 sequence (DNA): TGTGCCAGCAGCTTAGTAGAGGCAGGGGGGACCAAAAACATTCAGTACTTC.